This T cell receptor (beta chain) was retrieved from a study of shared clonotypes between healthy human individuals. Study information: The study used three CD4 naive, three CD4 memory, two CD8 naive and one CD8 memory plate per donor.

The naive CD8 subset, CD45RO-negative cells positively selected for CCR7, excluded terminally differentiated effector memory CD45RA+ cells. Caucasian adults living in Nashville, Tennessee, provided all samples. Under the authors' procedure: Filtering differed for immunoSEQ, which gave only junction sequences without quality scores. Profiling relied on immunoSEQ multiplex PCR, and the TCRdb table lists in-frame clones only, not all of them. The D gene and trimming were derived from the DNA, and the V and J assignments and clone size from that table. The sample has about 580,000 clones; 95% to 98% are singletons. CDR3 length: 15 amino acids. Trimming pared 0 bases from V and 8 bases from J, leaving 15 bases between. CDR1 is SGHRS, CDR2 YFSETQ, per germline.

The source of this sequence is a man aged 25-40 years in good health. The rearrangement links TRBV5-1 to TRBJ2-1; maybe TRBD1 (5 bases). The specimen sequenced was naive CD8+ T cells sorted from blood. The CDR3 spells CASSLVSGAGYEQFF. CDR3 DNA sequence: TGCGCCAGCAGCTTGGTATCTGGGGCCGGCTATGAGCAGTTCTTC.